The next 11 T cell receptor beta chains were all read from a single sample in a study of T cell responses to AZD1222 COVID-19 vaccine. Profiling relied on immunoSEQ multiplex PCR, and the TCRdb table lists in-frame clones only, not all of them. This sample has more than 65,000 clones; around 73% occur once, and the top ten carry under 25%. Material: peripheral blood, obtained on day 0 of AZD1222 vaccination. These receptors were collected from an adult in good health.

A single count supports this clone. The rearrangement uses TRBV9 and TRBJ2-2; 7 nucleotides line up with TRBD1. V gave up 2 bases and J gave up 2 bases; unmatched junction bases: 3. Germline V gene sequence: CDR1 SGDLS, CDR2 YYNGEE. CDR3 size: 15 residues. This CDR3 is CASSVGQPNTGELFF. The CDR3 DNA reads as TGTGCCAGCAGCGTGGGACAGCCTAACACCGGGGAGCTGTTTTTT.

Sample share makes this clone medium-sized. The chain recombines TRBV9 with TRBJ1-2, with D possibly matching TRBD1 (5 bases). Trimming cost V 3 bases and J 8 bases, with 17 bases left between them. Germline V lookup: CDR1 SGDLS, CDR2 YYNGEE. This CDR3 contains 14 residues. CDR3 region: CASSAEGAWEGYTF. The CDR3 region has the DNA TGTGCCAGCAGCGCCGAAGGGGCCTGGGAAGGCTACACCTTC.

The chain combines TRBV4-1 with TRBJ2-6, with D possibly TRBD1 on 5 matching bases. The germline gives CDR1 MGHRA, CDR2 YSYEKL. Trimming removed 4 bases from V and 0 bases from J, with 19 bases in between. This CDR3 has 19 amino acids. The CDR3: CASSPVQTAKASGANVLTF. The CDR3 DNA sequence: TGCGCCAGCAGCCCCGTACAGACAGCTAAAGCCTCTGGGGCCAACGTCCTGACTTTC.

This chain links TRBV5-6 with TRBJ2-1; the D is unclear. V lost 0 bases, J lost 8 bases, and 15 bases lay in between. Germline V gene data show CDR1 as SGHDT and CDR2 as YYEEEE. The CDR3 extends over 15 amino acids. The CDR3 loop is CASSLARRPRDEQFF. In DNA form, the CDR3 reads TGTGCCAGCAGCTTGGCCAGACGCCCTAGGGATGAGCAGTTCTTC.

The V gene is TRBV6-5, the J gene TRBJ2-1; 8 positions match TRBD2. The CDR3 loop spans 11 amino acids. Germline CDR1 reads MNHEY; CDR2 reads SVGAGI. The junction had 9 bases not matched to a gene; V was cut back by 9 bases and J by 14 bases. CDR3 sequence (DNA): TGTGCCAGTTCTTTTCGGGGGGGCAAGTTCTTC. Translated, it gives CASSFRGGKFF.

The chain joins TRBV28 to TRBJ1-2, with D possibly matching TRBD1 (5 bases). The V gene's germline CDR1 is MDHEN and CDR2 SYDVKM. V was trimmed by 6 bases and J by 8 bases, leaving 13 bases between them. This CDR3 has 12 amino acids. The CDR3 DNA follows: TGTGCCAGCAGCAGAGTGTCAGGGGGCTACACCTTC. Protein: CASSRVSGGYTF.

Here the CDR3 DNA reads TGTGCCAGCAGCCTACGAAGAGGGACAGGGGCCTACAATGAGCAGTTCTTC. The encoded protein is CASSLRRGTGAYNEQFF. The chain uses TRBV3-1 (or the pseudogene TRBV3-2) and TRBJ2-1; TRBD1 agrees at 10 bases. Trimming cost V 4 bases and J 2 bases; bases outside gene matches: 8. The CDR3 totals 17 residues. CDR1 and CDR2 (germline): LGHDT, YNNKEL (reference sequence).

CDR3 in amino acids: CASSTISGSADTQYF. The CDR3 DNA sequence: TGTGCCAGCAGCACTATTAGCGGGAGTGCAGATACGCAGTATTTT. The chain links TRBV21-1 to TRBJ2-3; TRBD2, the D gene given by the table, was not confirmed from the DNA. TRBV21-1 is a known pseudogene. The CDR3 runs to 15 residues.

This clone came up a few times. This chain joins TRBV19 and TRBJ1-5, with D uncertain. Germline CDR1 is LNHDA and CDR2 is SQIVND (reference sequence). Between the trimmed V and J ends, which lost 7 bases and 2 bases, there was a span of 15 bases. CDR3 length: 15 amino acids. CDR3 protein: CASTAIIAGNQPQHF. As DNA, the CDR3 is TGTGCCAGTACCGCGATAATCGCGGGCAATCAGCCCCAGCATTTT.

This clone occurred once. The gene calls are TRBV7-9 and TRBJ2-6, with 10 bases aligning to TRBD1. Germline V lookup: CDR1 SEHNR, CDR2 FQNEAQ (reference sequence). CDR3 size: 18 residues. The V gene end was trimmed by 4 bases and the J gene end by 2 bases; junction bases not matched to a gene: 8. The CDR3 spells CASSSPGTGVTGANVLTF. The CDR3 nucleotides read TGTGCCAGCAGCTCGCCCGGGACAGGGGTGACTGGGGCCAACGTCCTGACTTTC.

This clone has a handful of counts. V usage is TRBV9 and J usage is TRBJ1-3; TRBD1 agrees at 7 bases. The trim removed 3 bases at V and 0 bases at J, leaving 0 bases unmatched. The CDR3 has 14 amino acids. Germline lookup yields CDR1 SGDLS and CDR2 YYNGEE. CDR3 region: CASSGDSSGNTIYF. The CDR3 DNA is TGTGCCAGCAGCGGGGACAGCTCTGGAAACACCATATATTTT.